The 28 T cell receptor beta chains reported below all come from one sample, sequenced in a study of shared clonotypes between healthy human individuals. Here immunoSEQ multiplex PCR was the method, and the copy in TCRdb shows in-frame clones only, minus some. The sample carries around 2.5 million clones, 80% to 95% recorded once. The sequenced material came from naive CD4+ T cells from PBMCs. Subset: CD45RA+ positively selected. The receptors come from a man younger than 35 in good health. Some clones in this sample may be carry-over from other donors' samples.

V gene TRBV28 combines with J gene TRBJ2-1; TRBD2 matches at 10 bases. The trim removed 6 bases at V and 10 bases at J, leaving 12 bases unmatched. This CDR3 comprises 15 residues. CDR1 and CDR2 from the germline V gene are MDHEN and SYDVKM. CDR3 nucleotides: TGTGCCAGCAGAGACAATAGCGGGAGGTTAGAAGAGCAGTTCTTC. Translated, it gives CASRDNSGRLEEQFF.

The V and J genes are TRBV7-9 and TRBJ2-7; D ambiguous. Trimming removed 1 base from V and 1 base from J, with 17 bases in between. CDR3 length equals 17 residues. Germline V CDR1 and CDR2: SEHNR, FQNEAQ (reference sequence). The CDR3 DNA is TGTGCCAGCAGCTTAGGGATAGGGCAGAGTATATCCTACGAGCAGTACTTC. It is translated as CASSLGIGQSISYEQYF.

About this clone itself: Other DNA sequences in this sample translate to the same CDR3. The chain joins TRBV5-1 to TRBJ1-1, with 8 bases lining up with TRBD1. Germline values: CDR1 SGHRS, CDR2 YFSETQ. This CDR3 has 14 residues. V lost 4 bases, J lost 2 bases, and 4 bases stayed unmatched. CDR3 in amino acids: CASSIQGGNTEAFF. The CDR3 DNA is TGCGCCAGCAGCATACAGGGGGGAAACACTGAAGCTTTCTTT.

The rearrangement uses TRBV11-2 and TRBJ2-1; 10 bases match TRBD1. The J segment lost 5 bases and the V segment lost 4 bases, leaving 2 bases of the junction unmatched. The germline gives CDR1 SGHAT, CDR2 FQNNGV. This CDR3 has 14 residues. The CDR3 region has the DNA TGTGCCAGCAGCTGGGACAGGGGTCACAATGAGCAGTTCTTC. Its translation is CASSWDRGHNEQFF.

This chain uses TRBV7-2 with TRBJ2-1; 11 nucleotides align to TRBD2. The germline gives CDR1 SGHTA, CDR2 FQGNSA. Germline trimming cut 5 bases from V and 5 bases from J; bases unmatched to any gene: 8. The CDR3 extends over 16 amino acids. The CDR3 DNA reads TGTGCCAGCAGCACCATAGCGGGAGGGCCCGACAATGAGCAGTTCTTC. Amino acid sequence: CASSTIAGGPDNEQFF.

The chain uses TRBV5-6 and TRBJ2-3; TRBD2 might be the D (5 bases). Germline values: CDR1 SGHDT, CDR2 YYEEEE. The CDR3 length is 14 residues. The V end lost 1 base, the J end lost 5 bases, and 11 bases lay between the germline ends. CDR3 residues: CASSLPGFQDTQYF. The CDR3 DNA reads TGTGCCAGCAGCTTGCCGGGATTTCAAGATACGCAGTATTTT.

CDR3 sequence reads: CASSLPLRLAGQETQYF. The CDR3 nucleotides are TGTGCCAGCAGCTTACCCCTCCGGTTAGCGGGGCAAGAGACCCAGTACTTC. The V and J genes are TRBV7-9 and TRBJ2-5; 8 bases map to TRBD2. CDR1 SEHNR and CDR2 FQNEAQ come from the germline V gene (reference sequence). The CDR3 consists of 17 residues. V dropped 2 bases and J dropped 2; count of bases not matched to a gene: 10.

The chain employs TRBV9 and TRBJ2-7, with D perhaps matching TRBD1 (6 bases). Germline CDR1 and CDR2: SGDLS and YYNGEE. This CDR3 has 14 amino acids. V lost 4 bases, J lost 0 bases, and 11 bases lay in between. As DNA, the CDR3 is TGTGCCAGCAGCCGACAGGCGAGCTCCTACGAGCAGTACTTC. Translation: CASSRQASSYEQYF.

The chain employs TRBV27 and TRBJ2-7; D might be TRBD1 (6 bases). Trimming pared 7 bases from V and 7 bases from J, leaving 20 bases between. Germline V CDR1 and CDR2: MNHEY, SMNVEV (reference sequence). The length of the CDR3 is 14 residues. CDR3 coding DNA: TGTGCCAGCAAGAGGGGGTCCCGGGTTTTGGAGCAGTACTTC. It yields the protein CASKRGSRVLEQYF.

The chain recombines TRBV6-6 with TRBJ2-2; 7 nucleotides align to TRBD1. V trimming: 6 bases; J trimming: 3 bases; junction bases outside the gene matches: 7. Germline assignment: CDR1 MNHNY and CDR2 SVGAGI (reference sequence). This CDR3 is 15 amino acids long. CDR3 residues: CASSPVTGDTGELFF. CDR3 nucleotide sequence: TGTGCCAGCAGCCCGGTAACAGGGGACACCGGGGAGCTGTTTTTT.

J is TRBJ2-7 and V is TRBV29-1; 7 bases fit TRBD2. Trimming removed 4 bases from V and 1 base from J; junction bases left unmatched: 4. CDR3 length: 13 residues. CDR1 and CDR2 (germline): SQVTM, ANQGSEA. The CDR3 region has the DNA TGCAGCGTTGCCGGCGGGAGATCCTACGAGCAGTACTTC. It translates to CSVAGGRSYEQYF.

The chain links TRBV7-9 to TRBJ2-7; tentatively, D is TRBD2 (5 bases). The CDR3 has 12 amino acids. Germline values: CDR1 SEHNR, CDR2 FQNEAQ (reference sequence). V was shortened by 5 bases and J by 4 bases, with 9 bases between the two germline ends. CDR3 sequence reads: CASSGREYEQYF. The CDR3 DNA follows: TGTGCCAGCAGCGGACGGGAATACGAGCAGTACTTC. Combining the CDR3 with reference TRBV7-9 and TRBJ2-7 gives the whole variable domain DTGVSQNPRHKITKRGQNVTFRCDPISEHNRLYWYRQTLGQGPEFLTYFQNEAQLEKSRLLSDRFSAERPKGSFSTLEIQRTEQGDSAMYLCASSGREYEQYFGPGTRLTVT.

The chain is built from TRBV19 and TRBJ2-7; perhaps TRBD1 as D (7 bases). The CDR3 sequence is 14 residues long. V was clipped by 4 bases and J by 2 bases, with 12 bases between them. Germline-derived CDR1 and CDR2 are LNHDA and SQIVND (reference sequence). CDR3 nucleotide sequence: TGTGCCAGTAGTAGCGGGACAGCCCCCTACGAGCAGTACTTC. Translating it yields CASSSGTAPYEQYF.

V is TRBV27 and J is TRBJ2-7; the match to TRBD2 covers 11 bases. This CDR3 region has 16 residues. The germline V gene encodes CDR1 MNHEY and CDR2 SMNVEV (reference sequence). V was pared by 3 bases and J by 1 base, with 5 bases of the junction left unmatched. The CDR3 loop reads CASSFFSGRASYEQYF. CDR3 DNA sequence: TGTGCCAGCAGTTTCTTTAGCGGGAGGGCGTCCTACGAGCAGTACTTC.

This clone was found once. CDR3 region: CASRGDRTAGPNYGYTF. The CDR3 nucleotides read TGTGCCAGTAGAGGGGACAGGACGGCTGGCCCTAACTATGGCTACACCTTC. The V and J genes are TRBV19 and TRBJ1-2, with 8 positions matching TRBD1. V gave up 6 bases and J gave up 0 bases; unmatched junction bases: 12. Germline V gene lookup returns CDR1 LNHDA and CDR2 SQIVND (reference sequence). The CDR3 consists of 17 residues.

The V gene is TRBV5-1, the J gene TRBJ2-7; no clear D gene. The CDR3 length is 13 residues. Germline V lookup: CDR1 SGHRS, CDR2 YFSETQ. Between the trimmed V and J ends, which lost 0 bases and 2 bases, there was a span of 6 bases. The CDR3, as DNA: TGCGCCAGCAGCTTGGATATCACCTACGAGCAGTACTTC. This encodes CASSLDITYEQYF. Variable domain in full (rest from reference TRBV5-1 and TRBJ2-7): KAGVTQTPRYLIKTRGQQVTLSCSPISGHRSVSWYQQTPGQGLQFLFEYFSETQRNKGNFPGRFSGRQFSNSRSEMNVSTLELGDSALYLCASSLDITYEQYFGPGTRLTVT.

This chain connects TRBV6-5 to TRBJ2-1, with D possibly matching TRBD2 (6 bases). Trimming removed 5 bases at V and 4 bases at J, with 12 bases between. CDR1 and CDR2 (germline): MNHEY, SVGAGI. The CDR3 spans 14 residues. DNA of the CDR3: TGTGCCAGCAGTGGAGCGGAGGGTTACAATGAGCAGTTCTTC. Encoded protein: CASSGAEGYNEQFF.

The chain combines TRBV5-1 with TRBJ2-3; a weak D match, TRBD2 (6 bases). The ends were cut back, 4 bases at V and 6 bases at J, with 6 bases in the middle. Germline CDR1 is SGHRS and CDR2 is YFSETQ. The CDR3 is 11 residues long. The CDR3 spells CASSRGDTQYF. The CDR3 DNA follows: TGCGCCAGCAGCCGGGGGGATACGCAGTATTTT.

This chain links TRBV5-1 with TRBJ1-3; TRBD1 is a possible D gene (6 bases). Germline V gene lookup returns CDR1 SGHRS and CDR2 YFSETQ. This CDR3 has 15 residues. The ends were cut back, 4 bases at V and 2 bases at J, with 13 bases in the middle. CDR3: CASSADGGAGNTIYF. In DNA, the CDR3 is TGCGCCAGCAGCGCCGACGGGGGCGCTGGAAACACCATATATTTT.

The rearrangement joins TRBV14 to TRBJ2-7; 7 nucleotides line up with TRBD1. The germline V gene has CDR1 SGHDN and CDR2 FVKESK. Trimming at V came to 3 bases and at J to 1 base, leaving 9 bases not matched to a gene. The CDR3 loop spans 16 amino acids. Written as DNA, the CDR3 is TGTGCCAGCAGCCACCACAGGGGCCGTGGGTCCTACGAGCAGTACTTC. Protein sequence: CASSHHRGRGSYEQYF.

The genes are TRBV7-2 and TRBJ2-1, with 7 bases aligning to TRBD2. Looked up from germline, CDR1 is SGHTA and CDR2 is FQGNSA. This CDR3 spans 15 amino acids. V gave up 3 bases and J gave up 8 bases; unmatched junction bases: 10. CDR3 protein: CASSFTRGWAHEQFF. In DNA form, the CDR3 reads TGTGCCAGCAGCTTTACGCGGGGGTGGGCCCATGAGCAGTTCTTC. Based on the CDR3 plus reference TRBV7-2 and TRBJ2-1, the full variable domain is GAGVSQSPSNKVTEKGKDVELRCDPISGHTALYWYRQSLGQGLEFLIYFQGNSAPDKSGLPSDRFSAERTGGSVSTLTIQRTQQEDSAVYLCASSFTRGWAHEQFFGPGTRLTVL.

This clone was counted a single time. The rearrangement uses TRBV6-1 and TRBJ1-1, with a tentative D call TRBD1 (6 bases). Germline V gene sequence: CDR1 MNHNS, CDR2 SASEGT. The CDR3 length is 16 residues. V lost 2 bases and J 0 bases, leaving 13 bases between the germline ends. This CDR3 is CASSETGIYMNTEAFF. Written as DNA, the CDR3 is TGTGCCAGCAGTGAAACAGGGATTTACATGAACACTGAAGCTTTCTTT.

Only one count was recorded for this clone. This rearrangement joins TRBV11-3 to TRBJ2-5; D is unclear. The J call may not be correct, given that the DNA end is closer to TRBJ2-7. The CDR3 length is 12 residues. The germline CDR1 and CDR2 sequences are SGHNT and YENEEA. CDR3 in amino acids: CASSASSYEQYF. Written as DNA, the CDR3 is TGTGCCAGCAGCGCTAGCTCCTACGAGCAGTACTTC.

The chain employs TRBV6-5 and TRBJ2-1; weak D call: TRBD1 (5 bases). Germline lookup yields CDR1 MNHEY and CDR2 SVGAGI. V was pared by 2 bases and J by 4 bases, with 12 bases between. The CDR3 totals 15 residues. The CDR3 reads CASSYPPPGYNEQFF. In DNA, the CDR3 is TGTGCCAGCAGTTACCCCCCCCCAGGGTACAATGAGCAGTTCTTC.

The chain carries TRBV7-8 and TRBJ2-1, with 10 positions matching TRBD2. This CDR3 contains 18 residues. Germline V gene lookup returns CDR1 SGHVS and CDR2 FQNEAQ. J gave up 6 bases and V 3 bases, and 14 bases lay outside the gene matches. Here the CDR3 reads CASSLRRILAGVGNEQFF. DNA for the CDR3: TGTGCCAGCAGCTTGCGCCGGATTCTAGCGGGAGTCGGCAATGAGCAGTTCTTC.

J is TRBJ1-2 and V is TRBV11-2; D perhaps matches TRBD1 (5 bases). The CDR3 loop spans 15 amino acids. With 3 bases removed from V and 1 base from J, the gap between germline ends came to 12 bases. Germline V gene data show CDR1 as SGHAT and CDR2 as FQNNGV. CDR3 loop: CASSFSGPLNYGYTF. In DNA form, the CDR3 reads TGTGCCAGCAGCTTTTCAGGGCCGCTTAACTATGGCTACACCTTC.

This clone came up once. V usage is TRBV28 and J usage is TRBJ2-7; possible D gene TRBD1, 5 bases. Trimming removed 3 bases at V and 6 bases at J, with 15 bases between. Germline CDR1 reads MDHEN; CDR2 reads SYDVKM. There are 14 residues in the CDR3. This CDR3 reads CASSFMGQASEQYF. The CDR3 DNA follows: TGTGCCAGCAGTTTCATGGGGCAGGCCTCCGAGCAGTACTTC.

Notes on this clone: This same CDR3 is encoded by further DNA sequences in the sample. The V gene is TRBV5-1, the J gene TRBJ2-3; 8 bases are shared with TRBD2. V was pared by 4 bases and J by 3 bases, with 7 bases of the junction left unmatched. Germline V gene sequence: CDR1 SGHRS, CDR2 YFSETQ. The CDR3 contains 15 residues. CDR3 nucleotides: TGCGCCAGCAGCCCAACGGGAGGGCGGACAGATACGCAGTATTTT. Residues: CASSPTGGRTDTQYF.